The 4 T cell receptor beta chains below were found in one sample sequenced in a study of blood T cell repertoires in COVID-19. Here immunoSEQ multiplex PCR was the method, and the copy in TCRdb shows in-frame clones only, minus some. This table holds about 54,000 clones, around 87% found once. What was sequenced was peripheral blood. The receptors derive from a man between 45 and 60 years old with active COVID-19.

This clone came up once. The rearrangement links TRBV18 to TRBJ2-3; D possibly corresponds to TRBD2 (6 bases). Germline CDR1 is KGHSH and CDR2 is LQKENI. The CDR3 loop spans 17 amino acids. V lost 1 base and J lost 1, with 15 bases in between. The CDR3 DNA reads TGTGCCAGCTCACCACTCCCCCCAGGAGGGGGCACAGATACGCAGTATTTT. Protein sequence: CASSPLPPGGGTDTQYF.

The V call is TRBV5-1, the J call TRBJ2-5, with D possibly being TRBD1 (6 bases). This CDR3 has 14 amino acids. Trimming removed 5 bases at V and 5 bases at J, with 16 bases between. CDR1 SGHRS and CDR2 YFSETQ come from the germline V gene. The CDR3 DNA is TGCGCCAGCAGGGAGGACAGTGGCTGGGAGACCCAGTACTTC. This sequence encodes CASREDSGWETQYF.

This sequence joins TRBV30 and TRBJ1-3, with D perhaps matching TRBD1 (6 bases). The CDR3 consists of 18 residues. Trimming left V 0 bases short and J 2 bases short, with 20 bases between. The V gene's germline CDR1 is GTSNPN and CDR2 SVGIG (reference sequence). The CDR3 spells CAWSVPIIVSGAGNTIYF. In nucleotides, the CDR3 is TGTGCCTGGAGTGTACCCATTATTGTTTCAGGGGCTGGAAACACCATATATTTT.

The chain employs TRBV11-3 and TRBJ1-1; no reliable D call. This CDR3 is built from 17 residues. Germline CDR1 is SGHNT and CDR2 is YENEEA. With 0 bases removed from V and 0 bases from J, the gap between germline ends came to 14 bases. CDR3 protein: CASSLDGSGGMNTEAFF. Written as DNA, the CDR3 is TGTGCCAGCAGCTTAGATGGGTCTGGCGGCATGAACACTGAAGCTTTCTTT.